Below, one T cell receptor beta chain is given with its context. Its antigen remains undetermined. The record has no base qualities; no much larger clone is one base away. Peripheral blood CD8+ and CD4+ T cells from healthy donors, Susac syndrome patients and multiple sclerosis patients were profiled using high-throughput TCR beta sequencing. Treatment-naive patients with stable or active relapsing-remitting disease fulfilling revised McDonald criteria were used as multiple sclerosis controls. Bulk CD8+ and CD4+ T cells were purified by magnetic negative isolation, whereas CD8+ TEMRA cells were enriched by FACS. Blood was collected in EDTA tubes and processed within 24 hours, with PBMCs isolated through density gradient centrifugation. PBMCs destined for TCR sequencing were cryopreserved in liquid nitrogen and later thawed in a 37 °C water bath. A purity of at least 90% was achieved for sorted or isolated CD4+, CD8+ and CD8+ TEMRA cells.

RNA was extracted with the RNeasy kit and roughly 0.5 to 1 ug was reverse transcribed using random hexamers. The immunoSEQ multiplex PCR assay, covering 54 Vbeta and 13 Jbeta segments, was used to amplify TCR beta CDR3 regions. Bias from PCR amplification was corrected by using a synthetic template baseline for primer optimization and for computational correction. The authors' pipeline ran thus. Reads were assigned to V, D and J genes according to IMGT and analyzed in immunoSEQ Analyzer, with only productive sequences retained. Clonality was computed as one minus Shannon entropy normalized by log2 of the number of productive unique sequences. For each patient and control, public and private clones were evaluated within the 100 most prevalent clones. Susac-specific clones were defined as absent from healthy and MS cohorts, over a thousand published viral clones and other ImmuneACCESS disease sequences. TCRdb passed the public sequencing reads through fastp at Q25 and MiXCR, retaining productive beta sequences. CDR3 protein sequences are deduplicated, and each keeps its most common genes and DNA. The V and J calls, along with clone size, are taken from TCRdb and not from the paper's own processing. The table for this sample lists some 120,000 distinct CDR3 sequences; around 94% of them were counted only once. The top ten hold about 0.12% of the sample.

This record comes from a study of CD8 T cells in Susac syndrome (dated by TCRdb to the late 2010s). Concerning the study at large: Repertoire sequencing was used to test whether CD8+ T cell activation and differentiation in Susac syndrome was antigen driven.

Overall study results and their limits: The number of individuals in the TCR sequencing and HLA analysis was acknowledged as relatively small.

Its CDR3 holds 16 amino acids, cysteine through phenylalanine. Only the CDR3 DNA stays, 48 bases, in frame from base 1. CDR1 is given as GTSNPN and CDR2 as SVGIG, both from the germline V gene (reference sequence). The specimen sequenced was CD4+ T cells from PBMCs. The chain is encoded by TRBV30 joined to TRBJ2-1; TRBD2 could be the D gene, as 6 bases match. This clonotype originated in a human donor with multiple sclerosis. In nucleotide form, the sequence is TGTGTCGGGAGCTCCAGCGAGGGACCTAAGTACAATGAGCAGTTCTTC. It translates as CVGSSSEGPKYNEQFF.